These 25 T cell receptor beta chains share one sample of origin, sequenced in a study of vaccination and CD4 T cells after COVID-19. Documented treatment: roughly nine-day PBMC culture with coronavirus spike peptide pools or control peptides (ViraFEST assay). What these receptors recognize is not known. The assay that was used to sequence DNA from cultured CD4+ T cells was the Oncomine TCR Beta short-read assay. MiXCR, applied by TCRdb to the PCR reads, yields one record per CDR3 protein. Seen here are 15,000 to 20,000 distinct CDR3 sequences, about 46% observed once, and the top ten hold approximately 7%. The sample here was CD4+ T cells from blood, cultured in vitro, taken after SARS-CoV-2 vaccination. The receptors were gathered from a human donor who had recovered from COVID-19.

Only a few counts were recorded for this clonotype. In nucleotides, the CDR3 is TGTGCCAGCACGGAACTAGCCAAAAACATTCAGTACTTC. Protein: CASTELAKNIQYF. J is TRBJ2-4 and V is TRBV28; D remains ambiguous. Germline lookup yields CDR1 MDHEN and CDR2 SYDVKM. There are 13 residues in the CDR3. Deletions cut 7 bases from V and 0 bases from J, with 7 bases between.

The chain joins TRBV27 to TRBJ2-1, with 11 bases identical to TRBD2. V lost 7 bases to trimming and J lost 5 bases; unmatched junction nucleotides: 7. This CDR3 comprises 15 residues. Germline loops: CDR1 MNHEY, CDR2 SMNVEV (reference sequence). Here the CDR3 DNA reads TGTGCCAGCACCCTTAGACTAGCGGGAAACAATGAGCAGTTCTTC. Translation gives CASTLRLAGNNEQFF.

CDR3: CASSVGTGRAYEQYF. The CDR3 region has the DNA TGTGCCAGCAGCGTAGGAACGGGGAGGGCCTACGAGCAGTACTTC. The chain joins TRBV9 to TRBJ2-7, with 7 bases aligning to TRBD2. J lost 2 bases, V lost 0 bases, and 5 bases had no gene match. Germline values: CDR1 SGDLS, CDR2 YYNGEE. The CDR3 runs 15 residues.

The chain links TRBV6-5 to TRBJ2-7, with TRBD2 identical over 11 bases. V lost 0 bases, J lost 6 bases, and 13 bases stayed unmatched. The CDR3 is 18 residues long. The germline CDR1 and CDR2 sequences are MNHEY and SVGAGI. The DNA for the CDR3 is TGTGCCAGCAGTTACTCTCTTCCCTGGAGTAGCGGGGGGGGCGAGCAGTACTTC. Translated, it gives CASSYSLPWSSGGGEQYF.

The chain is built from TRBV20-1 and TRBJ2-5; 9 nucleotides align to TRBD2. Germline V CDR1 and CDR2: DFQATT, SNEGSKA (reference sequence). This CDR3 is 15 amino acids long. Trimming took 6 bases from V and 4 from J; bases not matched to a gene: 12. The CDR3 loop reads CSATGPREGLETQYF. The CDR3 DNA is TGCAGTGCCACGGGCCCGCGGGAGGGCCTAGAGACCCAGTACTTC.

This rearrangement joins TRBV20-1 to TRBJ2-3, with D perhaps matching TRBD2 (5 bases). CDR3 length: 16 amino acids. From germline, CDR1 is DFQATT and CDR2 SNEGSKA (reference sequence). Trimming shortened V by 1 base and J by 0 bases, and 14 bases separated the two germline ends. The CDR3 is CSARVREHHSTDTQYF. In DNA form, the CDR3 reads TGCAGTGCTAGAGTTAGGGAGCACCATAGCACAGATACGCAGTATTTT.

V and J are TRBV28 and TRBJ2-3; the match to TRBD1 covers 8 bases. The CDR3 is 13 residues long. Per germline, CDR1 MDHEN and CDR2 SYDVKM. Trimming removed 11 bases from V and 5 bases from J; junction bases left unmatched: 9. In DNA form, the CDR3 reads TGTGCCGGAAGAGGACAGGGAGGAGATACGCAGTATTTT. Translating gives CAGRGQGGDTQYF.

The V call is TRBV5-4, the J call TRBJ2-5; perhaps D is TRBD1 or TRBD2 (5 bases each). Looked up from germline, CDR1 is SGHNT and CDR2 is YYREEE (reference sequence). The CDR3 extends over 15 amino acids. V dropped 4 bases and J dropped 4 bases, with 17 bases sitting between them. CDR3 in amino acids: CASSVTAGARETQYF. In DNA form, the CDR3 reads TGTGCCAGCAGCGTGACGGCCGGGGCAAGAGAGACCCAGTACTTC.

The rearrangement links TRBV20-1 to TRBJ2-7; TRBD1 aligns across 7 bases. The junction had 8 bases not matched to a gene; V was cut back by 5 bases and J by 4 bases. CDR1 is DFQATT and CDR2 is SNEGSKA in the germline V gene (reference sequence). The CDR3 spans 13 residues. The CDR3 sequence is CSALPTGKYEQYF. CDR3 in DNA: TGCAGTGCTTTACCGACAGGGAAGTACGAGCAGTACTTC.

The count of this clonotype is one. The V call is TRBV25-1, the J call TRBJ2-5; 10 bases agree with TRBD2. CDR1 is MGHDK, CDR2 SYGVNS, per germline. J lost 6 bases, V lost 2 bases, and 9 bases had no gene match. This CDR3 comprises 16 residues. CDR3 loop: CASSEPGLADSQTQYF. The CDR3 DNA reads TGTGCCAGCAGTGAACCCGGACTAGCGGACTCACAGACCCAGTACTTC.

The genes are TRBV7-9 and TRBJ2-7, with D possibly being TRBD2 (5 bases). This CDR3 has 17 amino acids. Germline V lookup: CDR1 SEHNR, CDR2 FQNEAQ (reference sequence). With 2 bases removed from V and 5 bases from J, the gap between germline ends came to 22 bases. The CDR3 loop reads CASSLSLGTVLRDEQYF. The CDR3 nucleotides are TGTGCCAGCAGCTTAAGCCTCGGAACGGTGTTGAGGGACGAGCAGTACTTC.

The chain links TRBV2 to TRBJ1-2; TRBD1 might be the D (5 bases). In germline, CDR1 is SNHLY, CDR2 FYNNEI. The length of the CDR3 is 15 residues. Trimming left V 1 base short and J 7 bases short, with 16 bases between. This CDR3 is CASSEVTGLTFGYTF. The CDR3 DNA sequence: TGTGCCAGCAGTGAAGTTACAGGCCTAACTTTTGGCTACACCTTC.

V usage is TRBV20-1 and J usage is TRBJ2-7, with D hard to call. Looked up from germline, CDR1 is DFQATT and CDR2 is SNEGSKA (reference sequence). V shed 0 bases and J shed 2 bases, with 14 bases lying between them. The CDR3 has 15 amino acids. The chain's CDR3 is CSAREANKGTYEQYF. CDR3 nucleotides: TGCAGTGCTAGAGAGGCCAATAAGGGAACCTACGAGCAGTACTTC.

This clonotype has a handful of counts. The chain carries TRBV20-1 and TRBJ1-6; no clear D gene. CDR3 length: 17 amino acids. V gave up 1 base and J gave up 0 bases, with 13 bases separating them. Looked up from germline, CDR1 is DFQATT and CDR2 is SNEGSKA (reference sequence). This CDR3 is CSARVGIVGSYNSPLHF. The CDR3 DNA sequence: TGCAGTGCTAGAGTGGGTATTGTGGGCTCCTATAATTCACCCCTCCACTTT.

The V and J genes are TRBV20-1 and TRBJ1-1, with unresolved D. The ends were cut back, 2 bases at V and 0 bases at J, with 16 bases in the middle. CDR3 size: 16 residues. Germline V gives CDR1 DFQATT, CDR2 SNEGSKA (reference sequence). The CDR3 region has the DNA TGCAGTGCTAGATGGTGGGTTAGGAGCATGAACACTGAAGCTTTCTTT. Its translation: CSARWWVRSMNTEAFF.

This chain connects TRBV4-1 to TRBJ1-5, with a tentative D call TRBD1 (6 bases). In germline, CDR1 is MGHRA, CDR2 YSYEKL. V was pared by 0 bases and J by 3 bases, with 12 bases between. The CDR3 sequence is 16 residues long. In DNA form, the CDR3 reads TGCGCCAGCAGCCAAGAACTGACAGGTTTCAATCAGCCCCAGCATTTT. Residues: CASSQELTGFNQPQHF.

This clonotype was detected a few times. The chain combines TRBV6-1 with TRBJ2-2, with a weak D call TRBD1 (5 bases). Germline lookup yields CDR1 MNHNS and CDR2 SASEGT. The CDR3 loop spans 14 amino acids. With 7 bases removed from V and 3 bases from J, the gap between germline ends came to 12 bases. The CDR3, as DNA: TGTGCCAGCATACCCAGGGCTGACACCGGGGAGCTGTTTTTT. Translation: CASIPRADTGELFF.

The V and J genes are TRBV11-2 and TRBJ1-1, with a weak D call TRBD1 (5 bases). Looked up from germline, CDR1 is SGHAT and CDR2 is FQNNGV. This CDR3 has 12 residues. V dropped 4 bases and J dropped 5 bases, with 8 bases sitting between them. The CDR3 nucleotides are TGTGCCAGCAGCTGGCAGGGAACTGAAGCTTTCTTT. It translates to CASSWQGTEAFF. Looking up the rest from reference TRBV11-2 and TRBJ1-1 gives the full variable domain: EAGVAQSPRYKIIEKRQSVAFWCNPISGHATLYWYQQILGQGPKLLIQFQNNGVVDDSQLPKDRFSAERLKGVDSTLKIQPAKLEDSAVYLCASSWQGTEAFFGQGTRLTVV.

CDR3 residues: CASSKYGTANTGELFF. For the CDR3, the DNA is TGTGCCAGTAGTAAATACGGGACGGCCAACACCGGGGAGCTGTTTTTT. The chain is built from TRBV19 and TRBJ2-2; D is possibly TRBD1 or TRBD2 (5 bases each). From germline, CDR1 is LNHDA and CDR2 SQIVND (reference sequence). Trimming took 4 bases from V and 2 from J, leaving 14 bases between them. This CDR3 region has 16 residues. Filled out from reference TRBV19 and TRBJ2-2, the complete variable domain reads DGGITQSPKYLFRKEGQNVTLSCEQNLNHDAMYWYRQDPGQGLRLIYYSQIVNDFQKGDIAEGYSVSREKKESFPLTVTSAQKNPTAFYLCASSKYGTANTGELFFGEGSRLTVL.

This chain links TRBV28 with TRBJ2-7; D might be TRBD1 (7 bases). Per germline, CDR1 MDHEN and CDR2 SYDVKM. With 7 bases removed from V and 3 bases from J, the gap between germline ends came to 22 bases. The CDR3 sequence is 16 residues long. The CDR3 reads CASTQRRGRGNYEQYF. CDR3 sequence (DNA): TGTGCCAGCACCCAACGGCGGGGCAGGGGGAACTACGAGCAGTACTTC. The full variable domain, in which reference TRBV28 and TRBJ2-7 provide the parts outside the CDR3, is DVKVTQSSRYLVKRTGEKVFLECVQDMDHENMFWYRQDPGLGLRLIYFSYDVKMKEKGDIPEGYSVSREKKERFSLILESASTNQTSMYLCASTQRRGRGNYEQYFGPGTRLTVT.

This rearrangement joins TRBV4-1 to TRBJ2-2; 10 bases agree with TRBD2. Germline CDR1 MGHRA, CDR2 YSYEKL. J gave up 4 bases and V 1 base, and 12 bases lay outside the gene matches. The CDR3 runs to 19 residues. CDR3 DNA: TGCGCCAGCAGCCAAGTTATCCCAGCGGGAGGGCCGCGCACCGGGGAGCTGTTTTTT. Translation: CASSQVIPAGGPRTGELFF.

Regarding this clonotype: The CDR3 does not end in the conserved phenylalanine or tryptophan, so this is likely a read error. The chain employs TRBV20-1 and TRBJ2-7; D is unclear. The germline CDR1 and CDR2 sequences are DFQATT and SNEGSKA (reference sequence). Trimming took 0 bases from V and 3 from J, leaving 15 bases between them. This CDR3 is 15 amino acids long. The CDR3 DNA sequence: TGCAGTGCTAGAGATCCGCTAGATTTTAACTACGAGCAGTACCTC. It encodes CSARDPLDFNYEQYL.

The chain is built from TRBV19 and TRBJ1-5; D is unclear. Germline V lookup: CDR1 LNHDA, CDR2 SQIVND (reference sequence). V gave up 7 bases and J gave up 5 bases, with 9 bases separating them. The CDR3 consists of 12 residues. CDR3 coding DNA: TGTGCCAGTACCGGGAGGGATCAGCCCCAGCATTTT. Its translation: CASTGRDQPQHF. Full variable domain (remainder filled in from reference TRBV19 and TRBJ1-5): DGGITQSPKYLFRKEGQNVTLSCEQNLNHDAMYWYRQDPGQGLRLIYYSQIVNDFQKGDIAEGYSVSREKKESFPLTVTSAQKNPTAFYLCASTGRDQPQHFGDGTRLSIL.

This sequence joins TRBV7-2 and TRBJ2-1; the D gene is possibly TRBD2 (8 bases). The CDR3 has 16 residues. Germline CDR1 SGHTA, CDR2 FQGNSA. V dropped 2 bases and J dropped 6 bases, with 17 bases sitting between them. The CDR3 region has the DNA TGTGCCAGCAGCTTACAGGGGGTTGCGGGAGGCAATGAGCAGTTCTTC. Residues: CASSLQGVAGGNEQFF.

The table lists this clonotype with a few counts. V and J are TRBV10-3 and TRBJ1-4, with a tentative D call TRBD1 (6 bases). Germline assignment: CDR1 ENHRY and CDR2 SYGVKD. V dropped 4 bases and J dropped 4 bases, with 13 bases sitting between them. This CDR3 has 15 amino acids. CDR3 residues: CAISAREGGNEKLFF. The DNA of the CDR3 is TGTGCCATCAGTGCCAGGGAGGGGGGTAATGAAAAACTGTTTTTT.